The 3 T cell receptor beta chains reported below all come from one sample, sequenced in a study of OX40 agonist ivuxolimab in advanced cancers. Data came from immunoSEQ multiplex PCR; TCRdb stores just in-frame clones and leaves some out. The data show tens of thousands of clones, over 65% seen once. This sample comprised CD4+ or CD8+ T cells sorted from blood, obtained in a trial of the OX40 agonist ivuxolimab. All receptors derive from an adult with an advanced solid tumor such as melanoma, head and neck, liver or kidney cancer.

This clone was observed a single time. The J gene is TRBJ2-1, the V gene TRBV27, with no clear D. CDR3 size: 14 residues. Trimming took off 2 bases at V and 2 bases at J, with 7 bases between the two ends. The germline V gene encodes CDR1 MNHEY and CDR2 SMNVEV (reference sequence). CDR3 bases: TGTGCCAGCAGTTTAGGGGTTCCCTACAATGAGCAGTTCTTC. It yields the protein CASSLGVPYNEQFF.

The rearrangement joins TRBV20-1 to TRBJ1-2; D call uncertain. V lost 3 bases and J 8 bases, leaving 10 bases between the germline ends. CDR1 is DFQATT and CDR2 is SNEGSKA in the germline V gene (reference sequence). CDR3 length: 11 residues. The CDR3 reads CSASIRSGYTF. The CDR3 nucleotides read TGCAGTGCTAGTATTCGCTCGGGCTACACCTTC.

As to this clone: Different DNA sequences within this sample yield the same CDR3. This chain uses TRBV6-5 with TRBJ2-3; D could derive from TRBD1 or TRBD2 (5 bases each). CDR3 size: 14 residues. CDR1 MNHEY and CDR2 SVGAGI come from the germline V gene. The ends were cut back, 4 bases at V and 6 bases at J, with 14 bases in the middle. The CDR3 nucleotides are TGTGCCAGCAGTTCTAGGGGACCCCCGGATACGCAGTATTTT. It translates to CASSSRGPPDTQYF.